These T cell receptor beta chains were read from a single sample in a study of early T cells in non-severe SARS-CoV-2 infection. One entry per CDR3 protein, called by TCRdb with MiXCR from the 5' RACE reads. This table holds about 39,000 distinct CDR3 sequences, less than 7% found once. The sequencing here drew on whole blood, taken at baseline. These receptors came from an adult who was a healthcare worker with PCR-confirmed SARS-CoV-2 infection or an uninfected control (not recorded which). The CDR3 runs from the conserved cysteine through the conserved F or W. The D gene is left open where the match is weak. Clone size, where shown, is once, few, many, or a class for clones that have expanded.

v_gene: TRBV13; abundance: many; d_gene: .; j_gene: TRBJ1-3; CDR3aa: CASSSDATRGGGHTIYF; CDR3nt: TGTGCCAGCAGCTCCGACGCTACCAGGGGTGGGGGACACACCATATATTTT
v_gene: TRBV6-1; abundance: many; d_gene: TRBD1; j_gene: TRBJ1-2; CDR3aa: CASSVPGQGGGYTF; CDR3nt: TGTGCCAGCAGTGTGCCGGGACAGGGAGGCGGCTACACCTTC
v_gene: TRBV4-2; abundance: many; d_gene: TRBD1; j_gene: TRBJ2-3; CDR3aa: CASSHASGGADTQYF; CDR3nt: TGTGCCAGCAGCCATGCTTCAGGGGGAGCAGATACGCAGTATTTT
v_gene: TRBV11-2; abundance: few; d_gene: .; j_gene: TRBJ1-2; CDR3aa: CASSLNDRYGYTF; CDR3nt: TGTGCCAGCAGCTTAAACGACCGGTATGGCTACACCTTC
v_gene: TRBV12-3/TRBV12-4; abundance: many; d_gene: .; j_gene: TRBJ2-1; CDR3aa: CAGKTTDEDEQFF; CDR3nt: TGTGCCGGAAAAACGACGGATGAGGATGAGCAGTTCTTC
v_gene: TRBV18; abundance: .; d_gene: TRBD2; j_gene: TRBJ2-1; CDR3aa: CASSRPLAGGYNEQFF; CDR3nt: TGTGCCAGCTCACGACCCTTGGCGGGGGGGTACAATGAGCAGTTCTTC
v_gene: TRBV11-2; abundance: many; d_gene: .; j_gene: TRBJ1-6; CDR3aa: CASSRFGQNSPLHF; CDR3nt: TGTGCCAGCAGCCGATTCGGACAGAATTCACCCCTCCACTTT
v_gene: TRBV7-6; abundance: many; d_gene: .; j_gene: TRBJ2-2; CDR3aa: CASSLWSGVGTGELFF; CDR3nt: TGTGCCAGCAGCTTATGGTCAGGGGTAGGCACCGGGGAGCTGTTTTTT
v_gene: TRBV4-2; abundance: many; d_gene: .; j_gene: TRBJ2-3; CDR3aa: CASSRTRAPTDTQYF; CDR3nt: TGTGCCAGCAGCCGAACCAGGGCCCCCACAGATACGCAGTATTTT
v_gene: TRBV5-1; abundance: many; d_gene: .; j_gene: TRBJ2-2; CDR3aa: CASSLAVGELFF; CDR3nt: TGCGCCAGCAGCTTGGCCGTCGGGGAGCTGTTTTTT
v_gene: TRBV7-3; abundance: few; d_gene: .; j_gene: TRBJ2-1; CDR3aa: CASSPVGGLNNEQFF; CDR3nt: TGTGCCAGCAGCCCCGTGGGGGGGCTTAACAATGAGCAGTTCTTC
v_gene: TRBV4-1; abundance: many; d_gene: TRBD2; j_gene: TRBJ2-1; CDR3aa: CASSQGLAGGPSYNEQFF; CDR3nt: TGCGCCAGCAGCCAAGGACTAGCGGGAGGGCCATCCTACAATGAGCAGTTCTTC
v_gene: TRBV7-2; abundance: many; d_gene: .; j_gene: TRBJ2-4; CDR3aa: CASSLGPGQNIQYF; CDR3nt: TGTGCCAGCAGCTTGGGTCCCGGACAGAACATTCAGTACTTC
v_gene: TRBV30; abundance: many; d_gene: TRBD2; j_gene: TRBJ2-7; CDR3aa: CAWSVPSLAGAYEQYF; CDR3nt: TGTGCCTGGAGTGTACCAAGCCTAGCGGGGGCTTACGAGCAGTACTTC
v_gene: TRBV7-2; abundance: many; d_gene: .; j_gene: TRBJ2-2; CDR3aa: CASSLDGANTGELFF; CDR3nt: TGTGCCAGCAGCTTAGACGGGGCGAACACCGGGGAGCTGTTTTTT
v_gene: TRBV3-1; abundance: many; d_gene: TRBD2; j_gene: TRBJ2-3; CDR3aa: CASSLFGGGADTQYF; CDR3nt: TGTGCCAGCAGCCTATTCGGCGGGGGGGCAGATACGCAGTATTTT
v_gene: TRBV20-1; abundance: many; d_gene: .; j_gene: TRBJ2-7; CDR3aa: CSAQKSEGSREQYF; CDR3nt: TGCAGTGCCCAAAAATCGGAGGGGTCGCGCGAGCAGTACTTC
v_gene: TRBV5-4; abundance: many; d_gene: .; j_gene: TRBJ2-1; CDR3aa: CASSVPSGSYNEQFF; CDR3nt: TGTGCCAGCAGCGTACCAAGCGGTTCTTACAATGAGCAGTTCTTC
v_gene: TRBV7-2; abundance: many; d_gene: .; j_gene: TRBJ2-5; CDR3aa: CASSSRVGETQYF; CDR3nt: TGTGCCAGCAGCTCCCGGGTGGGGGAGACCCAGTACTTC
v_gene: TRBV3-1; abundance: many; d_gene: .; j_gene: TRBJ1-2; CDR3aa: CASSPSEAPNYGYTF; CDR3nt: TGTGCCAGCAGCCCTAGCGAGGCACCCAACTATGGCTACACCTTC
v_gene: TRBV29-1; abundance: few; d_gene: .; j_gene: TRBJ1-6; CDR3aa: CSVATGLDSPLHF; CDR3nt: TGCAGCGTGGCGACAGGACTGGATTCACCCCTCCACTTT
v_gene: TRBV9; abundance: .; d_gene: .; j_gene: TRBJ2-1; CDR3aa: CASSPGASSYNEQFF; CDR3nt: TGTGCCAGCAGCCCAGGGGCAAGCTCCTACAATGAGCAGTTCTTC
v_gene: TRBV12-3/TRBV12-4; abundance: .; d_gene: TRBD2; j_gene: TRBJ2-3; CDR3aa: CASSRPGLAGGPSYTDTQYF; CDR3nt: TGTGCCAGCAGCCGTCCGGGACTAGCGGGAGGGCCAAGTTATACAGATACGCAGTATTTT
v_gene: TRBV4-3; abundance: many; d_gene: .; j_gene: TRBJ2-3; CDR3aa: CASSQDYWGIDTQYF; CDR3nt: TGCGCCAGCAGCCAAGATTATTGGGGGATAGATACGCAGTATTTT
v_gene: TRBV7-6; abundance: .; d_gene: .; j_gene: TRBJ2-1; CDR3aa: CASSLQVWDEQFF; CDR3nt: TGTGCCAGCAGCCTACAGGTTTGGGATGAGCAGTTCTTC
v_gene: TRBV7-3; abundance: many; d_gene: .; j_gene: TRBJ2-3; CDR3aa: CASSLLGGGTDTQYF; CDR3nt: TGTGCCAGCAGCCTCCTGGGGGGAGGCACAGATACGCAGTATTTT
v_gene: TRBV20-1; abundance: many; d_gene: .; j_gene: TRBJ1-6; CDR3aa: CSASPGATYNSPLHF; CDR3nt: TGCAGTGCTAGTCCGGGGGCCACCTATAATTCACCCCTCCACTTT
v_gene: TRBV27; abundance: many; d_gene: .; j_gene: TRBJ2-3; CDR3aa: CATFAPGRNTQYF; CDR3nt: TGTGCCACCTTCGCCCCAGGGAGGAATACGCAGTATTTT
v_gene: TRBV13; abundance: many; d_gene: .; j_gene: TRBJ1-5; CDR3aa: CASSSLGSGDQPQHF; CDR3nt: TGTGCCAGCAGCTCCCTTGGGTCCGGAGATCAGCCCCAGCATTTT
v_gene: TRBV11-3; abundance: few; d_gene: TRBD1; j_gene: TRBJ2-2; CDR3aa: CASGTGNTGELFF; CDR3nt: TGTGCCAGCGGGACAGGGAACACCGGGGAGCTGTTTTTT
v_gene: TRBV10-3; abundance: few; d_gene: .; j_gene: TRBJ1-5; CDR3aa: CAISEGDSNQPQHF; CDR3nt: TGTGCCATCAGTGAGGGGGATAGCAATCAGCCCCAGCATTTT
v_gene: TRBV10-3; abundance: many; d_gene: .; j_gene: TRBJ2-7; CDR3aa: CAIRPTGNEQYF; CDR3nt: TGTGCCATCAGGCCCACAGGGAACGAGCAGTACTTC
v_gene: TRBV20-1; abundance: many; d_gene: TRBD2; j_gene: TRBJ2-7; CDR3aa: CSARDAGTSLNYEQYF; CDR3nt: TGCAGTGCTAGAGATGCGGGGACTAGCCTAAACTACGAGCAGTACTTC
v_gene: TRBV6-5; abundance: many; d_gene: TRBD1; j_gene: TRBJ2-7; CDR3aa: CASTTGTGESHEQYF; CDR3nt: TGTGCCAGCACCACCGGGACAGGGGAATCGCACGAGCAGTACTTC
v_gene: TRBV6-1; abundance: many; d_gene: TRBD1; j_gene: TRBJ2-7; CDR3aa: CASNKLRDRDYEQYF; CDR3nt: TGTGCCAGCAACAAACTCCGGGACAGGGACTACGAGCAGTACTTC
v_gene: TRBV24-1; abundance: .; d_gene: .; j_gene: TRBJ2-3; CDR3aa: CATLDRTDTQYF; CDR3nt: TGTGCCACCCTTGATCGGACAGATACGCAGTATTTT
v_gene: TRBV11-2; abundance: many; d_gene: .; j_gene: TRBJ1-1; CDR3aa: CASSKEMGGGKNTEAFF; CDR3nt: TGTGCCAGCAGCAAAGAGATGGGCGGGGGGAAAAACACTGAAGCTTTCTTT
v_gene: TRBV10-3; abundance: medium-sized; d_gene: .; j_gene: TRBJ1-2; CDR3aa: CAIGGSQAGGSDRGYTF; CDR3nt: TGTGCCATCGGCGGGTCCCAGGCCGGGGGATCGGATCGGGGCTACACCTTC
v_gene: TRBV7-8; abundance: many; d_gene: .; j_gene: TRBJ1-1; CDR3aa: CASSLAGRMNTEAFF; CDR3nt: TGTGCCAGCAGCTTGGCGGGACGGATGAACACTGAAGCTTTCTTT
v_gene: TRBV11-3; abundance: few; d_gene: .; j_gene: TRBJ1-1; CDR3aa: CASSLEGEAFF; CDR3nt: TGTGCCAGCAGCTTAGAAGGCGAAGCTTTCTTT
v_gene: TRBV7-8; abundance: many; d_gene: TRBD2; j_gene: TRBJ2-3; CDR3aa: CASTKVGGRSTDTQYF; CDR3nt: TGTGCCAGCACCAAAGTGGGGGGGAGGAGCACAGATACGCAGTATTTT
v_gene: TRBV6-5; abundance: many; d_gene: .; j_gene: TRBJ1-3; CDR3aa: CASSKGLSSGNTIYF; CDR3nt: TGTGCCAGTTCCAAGGGCCTAAGCTCTGGAAACACCATATATTTT
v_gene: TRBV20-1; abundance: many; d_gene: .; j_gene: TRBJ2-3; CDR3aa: CSAIQTGPDTQYF; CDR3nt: TGCAGTGCCATCCAGACAGGACCAGATACGCAGTATTTT
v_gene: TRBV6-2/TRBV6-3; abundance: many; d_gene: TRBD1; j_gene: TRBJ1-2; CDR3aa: CASSRRDRGYTF; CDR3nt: TGTGCCAGCAGCCGGAGGGACAGGGGCTACACCTTC
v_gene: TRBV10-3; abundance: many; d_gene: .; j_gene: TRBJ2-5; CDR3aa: CAITRGHQETQYF; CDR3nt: TGTGCCATCACCCGGGGGCACCAAGAGACCCAGTACTTC
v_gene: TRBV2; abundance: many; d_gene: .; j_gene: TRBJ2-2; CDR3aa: CASRGRGTGELFF; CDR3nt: TGTGCCAGCAGGGGTAGGGGCACCGGGGAGCTGTTTTTT
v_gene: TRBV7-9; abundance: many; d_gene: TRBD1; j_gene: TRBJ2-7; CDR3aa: CASPVGGGPPYEQYF; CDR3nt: TGTGCCTCACCCGTAGGGGGCGGCCCGCCCTACGAGCAGTACTTC
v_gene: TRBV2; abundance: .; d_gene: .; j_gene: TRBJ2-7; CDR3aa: CASSEDTYYEQYF; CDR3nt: TGTGCCAGCAGTGAAGACACCTACTACGAGCAGTACTTC
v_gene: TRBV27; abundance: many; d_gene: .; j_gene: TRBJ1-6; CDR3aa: CASSSTGQGAALHF; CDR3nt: TGTGCCAGCAGCTCAACAGGGCAGGGTGCGGCCCTCCACTTT
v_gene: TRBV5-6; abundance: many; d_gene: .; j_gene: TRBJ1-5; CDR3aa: CASSSSPQGNQPQHF; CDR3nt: TGTGCCAGCAGCTCCAGCCCCCAGGGAAATCAGCCCCAGCATTTT
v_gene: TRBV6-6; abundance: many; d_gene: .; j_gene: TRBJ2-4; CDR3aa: CASSLARTAGNIQYF; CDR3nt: TGTGCCAGCAGTCTCGCCCGGACTGCGGGCAACATTCAGTACTTC
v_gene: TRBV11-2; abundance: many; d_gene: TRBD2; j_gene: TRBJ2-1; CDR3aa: CASSSGLKAGGEQFF; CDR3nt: TGTGCCAGCAGCTCCGGACTGAAAGCGGGGGGTGAGCAGTTCTTC
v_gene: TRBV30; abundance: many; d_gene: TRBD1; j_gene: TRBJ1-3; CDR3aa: CAIDRGLGNTIYF; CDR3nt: TGTGCCATCGACAGGGGGCTCGGAAACACCATATATTTT
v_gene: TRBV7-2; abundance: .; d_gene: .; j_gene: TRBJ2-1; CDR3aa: CASSPGLPHYNEQFF; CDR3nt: TGTGCCAGCAGCCCGGGACTCCCACACTACAATGAGCAGTTCTTC
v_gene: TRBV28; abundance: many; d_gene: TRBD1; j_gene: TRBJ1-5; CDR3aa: CASSRTGFLQPQHF; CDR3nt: TGTGCCAGCAGTCGGACAGGGTTTTTACAGCCCCAGCATTTT